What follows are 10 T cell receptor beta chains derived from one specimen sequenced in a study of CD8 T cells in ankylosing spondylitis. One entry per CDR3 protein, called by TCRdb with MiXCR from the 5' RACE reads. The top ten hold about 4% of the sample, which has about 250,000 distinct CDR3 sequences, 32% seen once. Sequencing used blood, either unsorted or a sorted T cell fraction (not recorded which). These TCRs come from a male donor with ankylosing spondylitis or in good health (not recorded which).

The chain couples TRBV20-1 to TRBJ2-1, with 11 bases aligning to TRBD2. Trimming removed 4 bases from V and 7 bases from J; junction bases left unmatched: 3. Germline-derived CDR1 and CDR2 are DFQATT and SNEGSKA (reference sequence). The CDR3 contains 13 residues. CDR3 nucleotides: TGCAGTGCTACGGGACTAGCGGCAAATGAGCAGTTCTTC. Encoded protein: CSATGLAANEQFF.

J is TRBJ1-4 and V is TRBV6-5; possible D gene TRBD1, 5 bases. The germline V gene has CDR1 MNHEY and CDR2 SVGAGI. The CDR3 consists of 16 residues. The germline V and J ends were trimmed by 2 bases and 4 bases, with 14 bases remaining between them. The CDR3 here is CASSYVQRDGNEKLFF. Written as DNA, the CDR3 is TGTGCCAGCAGTTACGTTCAGCGGGACGGTAATGAAAAACTGTTTTTT.

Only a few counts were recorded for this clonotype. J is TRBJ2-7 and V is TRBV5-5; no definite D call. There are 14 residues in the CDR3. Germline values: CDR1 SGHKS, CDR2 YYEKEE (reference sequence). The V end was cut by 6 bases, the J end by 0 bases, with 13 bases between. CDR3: CASNRYFSSYEQYF. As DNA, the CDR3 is TGTGCCAGCAACCGTTACTTCAGCTCCTACGAGCAGTACTTC.

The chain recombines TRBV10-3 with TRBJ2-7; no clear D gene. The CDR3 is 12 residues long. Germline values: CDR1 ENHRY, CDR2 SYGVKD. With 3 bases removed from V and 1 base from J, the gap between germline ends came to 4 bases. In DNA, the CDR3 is TGTGCCATCAGTGACAGTTCCTACGAGCAGTACTTC. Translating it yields CAISDSSYEQYF.

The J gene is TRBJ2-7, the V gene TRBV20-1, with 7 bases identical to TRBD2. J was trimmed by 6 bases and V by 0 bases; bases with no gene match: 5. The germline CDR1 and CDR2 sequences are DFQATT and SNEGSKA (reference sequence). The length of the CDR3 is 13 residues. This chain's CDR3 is CSARDWAGVEQYF. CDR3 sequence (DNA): TGCAGTGCTAGAGATTGGGCGGGGGTCGAGCAGTACTTC.

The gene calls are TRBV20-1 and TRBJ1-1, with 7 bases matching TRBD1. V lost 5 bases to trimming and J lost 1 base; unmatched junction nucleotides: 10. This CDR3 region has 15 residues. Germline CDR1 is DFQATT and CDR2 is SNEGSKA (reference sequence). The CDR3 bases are TGCAGTGCTCTAAATCCCGGGACAGAGAACACTGAAGCTTTCTTT. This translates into CSALNPGTENTEAFF.

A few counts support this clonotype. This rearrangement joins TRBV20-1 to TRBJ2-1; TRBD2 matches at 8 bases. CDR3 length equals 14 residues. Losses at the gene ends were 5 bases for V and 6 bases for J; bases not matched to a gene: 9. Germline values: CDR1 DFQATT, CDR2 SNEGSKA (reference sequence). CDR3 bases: TGCAGTGCTGGCGGGGGGACTGGTGTCAATGAGCAGTTCTTC. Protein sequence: CSAGGGTGVNEQFF.

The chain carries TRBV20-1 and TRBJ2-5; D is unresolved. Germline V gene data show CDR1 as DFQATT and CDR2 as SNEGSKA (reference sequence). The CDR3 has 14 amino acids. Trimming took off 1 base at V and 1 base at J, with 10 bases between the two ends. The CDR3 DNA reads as TGCAGTGCTAGAGGGCGGTGGCCCCAAGAGACCCAGTACTTC. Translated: CSARGRWPQETQYF.

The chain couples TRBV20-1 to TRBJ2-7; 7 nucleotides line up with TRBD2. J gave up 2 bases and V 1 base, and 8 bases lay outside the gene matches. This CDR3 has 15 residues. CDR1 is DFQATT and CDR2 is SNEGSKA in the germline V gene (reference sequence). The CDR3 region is CSARALRGETYEQYF. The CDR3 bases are TGCAGTGCTAGAGCGTTACGGGGGGAGACCTACGAGCAGTACTTC.

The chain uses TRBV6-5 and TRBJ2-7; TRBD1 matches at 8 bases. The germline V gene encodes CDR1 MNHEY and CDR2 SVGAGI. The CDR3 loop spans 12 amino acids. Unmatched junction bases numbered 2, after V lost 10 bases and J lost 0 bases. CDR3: CATGQGSYEQYF. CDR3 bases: TGTGCCACCGGACAGGGCTCCTACGAGCAGTACTTC.